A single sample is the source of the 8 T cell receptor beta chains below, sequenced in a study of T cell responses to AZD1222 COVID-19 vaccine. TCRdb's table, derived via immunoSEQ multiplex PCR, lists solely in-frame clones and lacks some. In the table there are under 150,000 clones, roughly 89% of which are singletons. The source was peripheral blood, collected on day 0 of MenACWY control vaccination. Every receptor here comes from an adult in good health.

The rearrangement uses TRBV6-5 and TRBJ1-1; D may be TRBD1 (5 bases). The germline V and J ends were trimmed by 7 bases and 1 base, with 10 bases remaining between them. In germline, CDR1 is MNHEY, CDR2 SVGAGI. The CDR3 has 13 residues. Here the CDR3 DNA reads TGTGCCAGCAACACAGGACGGAACACTGAAGCTTTCTTT. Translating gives CASNTGRNTEAFF.

CDR3 in amino acids: CASNPTGSNYGYTF. DNA of the CDR3: TGTGCCAGCAACCCGACGGGATCTAACTATGGCTACACCTTC. The rearrangement links TRBV9 to TRBJ1-2, with D hard to call. Per the germline V gene, CDR1 is SGDLS and CDR2 is YYNGEE. V gave up 6 bases and J gave up 0 bases, with 12 bases separating them. The CDR3 is made up of 14 amino acids.

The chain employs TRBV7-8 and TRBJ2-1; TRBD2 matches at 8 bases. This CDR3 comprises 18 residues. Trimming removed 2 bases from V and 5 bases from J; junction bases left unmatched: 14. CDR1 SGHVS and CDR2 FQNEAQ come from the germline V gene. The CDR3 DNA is TGTGCCAGCAGCTTAAAGCGGGAGAGGGGGTCTCCAAACAATGAGCAGTTCTTC. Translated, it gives CASSLKRERGSPNNEQFF.

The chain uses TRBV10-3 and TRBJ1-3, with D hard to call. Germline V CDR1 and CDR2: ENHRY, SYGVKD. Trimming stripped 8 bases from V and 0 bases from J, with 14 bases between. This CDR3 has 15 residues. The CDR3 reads CAIRWAGNSGNTIYF. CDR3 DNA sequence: TGTGCCATCCGCTGGGCAGGAAACTCTGGAAACACCATATATTTT.

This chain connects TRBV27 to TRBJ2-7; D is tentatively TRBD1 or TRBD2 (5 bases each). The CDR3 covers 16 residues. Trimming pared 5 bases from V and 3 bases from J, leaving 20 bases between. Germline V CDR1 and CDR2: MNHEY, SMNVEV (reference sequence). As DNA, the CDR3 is TGTGCCAGCAGTCCGCTCGGGGCTAGGGCCTACTACGAGCAGTACTTC. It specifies CASSPLGARAYYEQYF.

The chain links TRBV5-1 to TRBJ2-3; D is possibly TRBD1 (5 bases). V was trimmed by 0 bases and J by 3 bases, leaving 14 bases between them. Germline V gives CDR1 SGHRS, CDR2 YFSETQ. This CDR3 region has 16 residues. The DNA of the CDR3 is TGCGCCAGCAGCTTGGCGACAGCCCGCCGGACAGATACGCAGTATTTT. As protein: CASSLATARRTDTQYF.

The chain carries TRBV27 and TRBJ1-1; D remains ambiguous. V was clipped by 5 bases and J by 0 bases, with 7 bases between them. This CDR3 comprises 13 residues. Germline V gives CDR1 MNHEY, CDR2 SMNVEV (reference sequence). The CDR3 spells CASSTTLNTEAFF. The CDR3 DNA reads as TGTGCCAGCAGTACAACACTGAACACTGAAGCTTTCTTT.

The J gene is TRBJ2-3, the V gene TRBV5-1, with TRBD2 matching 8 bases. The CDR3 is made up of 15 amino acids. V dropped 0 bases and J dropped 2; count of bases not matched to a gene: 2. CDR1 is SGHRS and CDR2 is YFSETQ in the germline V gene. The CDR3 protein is CASSLVGRATDTQYF. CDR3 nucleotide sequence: TGCGCCAGCAGCTTGGTCGGGAGGGCCACAGATACGCAGTATTTT. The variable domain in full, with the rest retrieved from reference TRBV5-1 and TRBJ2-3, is KAGVTQTPRYLIKTRGQQVTLSCSPISGHRSVSWYQQTPGQGLQFLFEYFSETQRNKGNFPGRFSGRQFSNSRSEMNVSTLELGDSALYLCASSLVGRATDTQYFGPGTRLTVL.